This is a list of T cell receptor beta chains from one sample in a study of blood T cell repertoires in COVID-19. Profiling relied on immunoSEQ multiplex PCR, and the TCRdb table lists in-frame clones only, not all of them. In the table there are 250,000 or so clones, about 79% of which are singletons. The sample comprised peripheral blood. The receptors derive from a man aged 40-49 years who had recovered from COVID-19. CDR3s include the opening cysteine and the closing phenylalanine or tryptophan. D genes are given only for firm matches. Rows may omit the clone size; those that give it use once, few, many or a size class.

v_gene: TRBV6-6
abundance: -
j_gene: TRBJ1-4
d_gene: -
CDR3aa: CASRDRRGATNEKLFF
CDR3nt: TGTGCCAGCAGGGACCGAAGGGGTGCAACTAATGAAAAACTGTTTTTT

v_gene: TRBV3-1/TRBV3-2
abundance: many
j_gene: TRBJ2-6
d_gene: -
CDR3aa: CASSGESGANVLTF
CDR3nt: TGTGCCAGCAGCGGGGAGTCTGGGGCCAACGTCCTGACTTTC

v_gene: TRBV7-2
abundance: -
j_gene: TRBJ2-3
d_gene: TRBD2
CDR3aa: CASSYGGGGPGTQYF
CDR3nt: TGTGCCAGCAGCTACGGCGGCGGGGGGCCAGGGACGCAGTATTTT

v_gene: TRBV5-1
abundance: -
j_gene: TRBJ2-1
d_gene: TRBD2
CDR3aa: CASSLLTSGPNNEQFF
CDR3nt: TGCGCCAGCAGCTTGCTTACTAGCGGGCCCAACAATGAGCAGTTCTTC

v_gene: TRBV5-1
abundance: -
j_gene: TRBJ2-3
d_gene: TRBD2
CDR3aa: CASSPGLETDTQYF
CDR3nt: TGCGCCAGCAGCCCAGGACTAGAAACGGATACGCAGTATTTT

v_gene: TRBV3-1/TRBV3-2
abundance: few
j_gene: TRBJ1-2
d_gene: TRBD1
CDR3aa: CASSHADRGYGYTF
CDR3nt: TGTGCCAGCAGCCATGCCGACAGGGGTTATGGCTACACCTTC

v_gene: TRBV9
abundance: -
j_gene: TRBJ2-3
d_gene: -
CDR3aa: CASSPSGSSTDTQYF
CDR3nt: TGTGCCAGCAGCCCGAGCGGCTCCAGCACAGATACGCAGTATTTT

v_gene: TRBV3-1/TRBV3-2
abundance: -
j_gene: TRBJ2-7
d_gene: -
CDR3aa: CASSQAGAPYEQYF
CDR3nt: TGTGCCAGCAGCCAGGCAGGGGCCCCCTACGAGCAGTACTTC

v_gene: TRBV11-3
abundance: few
j_gene: TRBJ2-7
d_gene: -
CDR3aa: CASSTSVGGEQYF
CDR3nt: TGTGCCAGCTCAACCTCCGTCGGGGGCGAGCAGTACTTC

v_gene: TRBV28
abundance: few
j_gene: TRBJ2-7
d_gene: TRBD2
CDR3aa: CASSLWGEGHEFPYEQYF
CDR3nt: TGTGCCAGCAGTTTATGGGGGGAGGGGCATGAGTTCCCCTACGAGCAGTACTTC

v_gene: TRBV7-2
abundance: -
j_gene: TRBJ1-2
d_gene: -
CDR3aa: CASSLDAGAYGYTF
CDR3nt: TGTGCCAGCAGCTTAGATGCAGGGGCTTATGGCTACACCTTC

v_gene: TRBV19
abundance: -
j_gene: TRBJ1-1
d_gene: TRBD1
CDR3aa: CASSHGGSRDREAFF
CDR3nt: TGTGCCAGTAGTCATGGGGGGTCCCGGGACAGGGAAGCTTTCTTT

v_gene: TRBV27
abundance: -
j_gene: TRBJ1-6
d_gene: -
CDR3aa: CASRGRSPYNSPLHF
CDR3nt: TGTGCCAGCAGGGGTCGGAGCCCGTATAATTCACCCCTCCACTTT

v_gene: TRBV2
abundance: -
j_gene: TRBJ2-7
d_gene: -
CDR3aa: CASSDVGLEAF
CDR3nt: TGTGCCAGCAGTGATGTTGGGCTCGAAGCCTTC

v_gene: TRBV7-2
abundance: -
j_gene: TRBJ2-3
d_gene: TRBD2
CDR3aa: CASSLRSGGLITDTQYF
CDR3nt: TGTGCCAGCAGCTTAAGGAGCGGGGGCCTGATCACAGATACGCAGTATTTT

v_gene: TRBV5-1
abundance: -
j_gene: TRBJ1-2
d_gene: TRBD1
CDR3aa: CASSSGQGNARGYTF
CDR3nt: TGCGCCAGCAGCTCGGGACAGGGAAATGCTAGGGGCTACACCTTC

v_gene: TRBV24-1
abundance: -
j_gene: TRBJ2-2
d_gene: TRBD1
CDR3aa: CATSDSRTGIGELFF
CDR3nt: TGTGCCACCAGTGATTCGAGGACAGGGATCGGGGAGCTGTTTTTT

v_gene: TRBV2
abundance: -
j_gene: TRBJ2-1
d_gene: TRBD2
CDR3aa: CASRGTSGSYNEQFF
CDR3nt: TGTGCCAGCAGAGGGACTAGCGGGAGTTACAATGAGCAGTTCTTC

v_gene: TRBV27
abundance: many
j_gene: TRBJ2-7
d_gene: -
CDR3aa: CASSFTGAGEQYF
CDR3nt: TGTGCCAGCAGTTTCACAGGGGCGGGAGAGCAGTACTTC

v_gene: TRBV29-1
abundance: -
j_gene: TRBJ2-7
d_gene: -
CDR3aa: CSVESPAGSSYEQYF
CDR3nt: TGCAGCGTTGAATCCCCGGCGGGGAGCTCCTACGAGCAGTACTTC

v_gene: TRBV29-1
abundance: -
j_gene: TRBJ1-2
d_gene: -
CDR3aa: CSVVGVGGYTF
CDR3nt: TGCAGCGTTGTAGGGGTCGGTGGCTACACCTTC

v_gene: TRBV7-2
abundance: -
j_gene: TRBJ2-5
d_gene: TRBD2
CDR3aa: CASSPRTSGRAFRETQYF
CDR3nt: TGTGCCAGCAGCCCCCGGACTAGCGGGAGGGCCTTCAGAGAGACCCAGTACTTC

v_gene: TRBV6-2/TRBV6-3
abundance: -
j_gene: TRBJ2-2
d_gene: TRBD2
CDR3aa: CASSPLRTSGDTGELFF
CDR3nt: TGTGCCAGCAGTCCGCTTAGGACTAGCGGGGATACCGGGGAGCTGTTTTTT

v_gene: TRBV30
abundance: once
j_gene: TRBJ1-5
d_gene: TRBD1
CDR3aa: CAWSVGTGGNQPQHF
CDR3nt: TGTGCCTGGAGTGTGGGGACAGGGGGCAATCAGCCCCAGCATTTT

v_gene: TRBV7-9
abundance: -
j_gene: TRBJ1-6
d_gene: -
CDR3aa: CASSFPGNNSPLHF
CDR3nt: TGTGCCAGCAGCTTCCCCGGGAATAATTCACCCCTCCACTTT

v_gene: TRBV7-2
abundance: -
j_gene: TRBJ1-3
d_gene: -
CDR3aa: CASSLSYSKYSGNTIYF
CDR3nt: TGTGCCAGCAGCTTATCGTACAGTAAATACTCTGGAAACACCATATATTTT

v_gene: TRBV7-9
abundance: once
j_gene: TRBJ2-6
d_gene: TRBD1
CDR3aa: CASSPPDRDPGANVLTF
CDR3nt: TGTGCCAGCAGCCCCCCGGACAGGGATCCTGGGGCCAACGTCCTGACTTTC

v_gene: TRBV27
abundance: -
j_gene: TRBJ2-3
d_gene: TRBD2
CDR3aa: CASSLLLAGGTDTQYF
CDR3nt: TGTGCCAGCAGTTTATTACTAGCGGGGGGCACAGATACGCAGTATTTT

v_gene: TRBV27
abundance: -
j_gene: TRBJ1-5
d_gene: TRBD1
CDR3aa: CASSLVSGGSGQPQHF
CDR3nt: TGTGCCAGCAGTTTAGTGTCAGGGGGCAGCGGGCAGCCCCAGCATTTT

v_gene: TRBV19
abundance: -
j_gene: TRBJ2-5
d_gene: TRBD1
CDR3aa: CASSMGDRRETQYF
CDR3nt: TGTGCCAGTAGTATGGGGGACAGGAGAGAGACCCAGTACTTC

v_gene: TRBV29-1
abundance: -
j_gene: TRBJ1-1
d_gene: -
CDR3aa: CSVEGQPNGEAFF
CDR3nt: TGCAGCGTTGAGGGGCAGCCGAACGGTGAAGCTTTCTTT

v_gene: TRBV27
abundance: once
j_gene: TRBJ1-6
d_gene: TRBD1
CDR3aa: CASTLQGGYSPLHF
CDR3nt: TGTGCCAGCACTCTACAGGGGGGATATTCACCCCTCCACTTT

v_gene: TRBV7-8
abundance: -
j_gene: TRBJ2-1
d_gene: -
CDR3aa: CASSFRDSDNEQFF
CDR3nt: TGTGCCAGCAGCTTCAGGGACTCGGACAATGAGCAGTTCTTC

v_gene: TRBV13
abundance: -
j_gene: TRBJ2-3
d_gene: -
CDR3aa: CASSLRGTDTQYF
CDR3nt: TGTGCCAGCTCTTTGCGTGGCACAGATACGCAGTATTTT

v_gene: TRBV6-5
abundance: once
j_gene: TRBJ2-3
d_gene: -
CDR3aa: CASNSRLDTQYF
CDR3nt: TGTGCCAGCAACTCCAGGCTGGATACGCAGTATTTT

v_gene: TRBV5-6
abundance: -
j_gene: TRBJ1-6
d_gene: -
CDR3aa: CASSSRDSPLHF
CDR3nt: TGTGCCAGCAGCTCCCGGGATTCACCCCTCCACTTT

v_gene: TRBV30
abundance: -
j_gene: TRBJ2-4
d_gene: TRBD1
CDR3aa: CAWSTLGTGWSKNIQYF
CDR3nt: TGTGCCTGGAGTACCCTTGGGACAGGGTGGAGCAAAAACATTCAGTACTTC

v_gene: TRBV7-2
abundance: -
j_gene: TRBJ2-3
d_gene: -
CDR3aa: CASSLAGPRAQYF
CDR3nt: TGTGCCAGCAGCTTAGCAGGGCCCAGGGCGCAGTATTTT

v_gene: TRBV5-8
abundance: -
j_gene: TRBJ2-1
d_gene: -
CDR3aa: CASTRVVNEQFF
CDR3nt: TGTGCCAGCACCAGGGTGGTCAATGAGCAGTTCTTC

v_gene: TRBV11-3
abundance: -
j_gene: TRBJ2-7
d_gene: -
CDR3aa: CASSSEVGGYEQYF
CDR3nt: TGTGCCAGCAGCTCCGAAGTGGGGGGCTACGAGCAGTACTTC

v_gene: TRBV7-2
abundance: few
j_gene: TRBJ1-6
d_gene: TRBD1
CDR3aa: CASSPNPGAGGNSPLHF
CDR3nt: TGTGCCAGCAGCCCTAACCCAGGGGCAGGGGGCAATTCACCCCTCCACTTT

v_gene: TRBV13
abundance: -
j_gene: TRBJ2-2
d_gene: TRBD2
CDR3aa: CASSLEDPGGTGELFF
CDR3nt: TGTGCCAGCAGCTTAGAGGACCCGGGGGGCACCGGGGAGCTGTTTTTT

v_gene: TRBV9
abundance: -
j_gene: TRBJ1-2
d_gene: TRBD1
CDR3aa: CASSSRQGNYGYTF
CDR3nt: TGTGCCAGCAGCTCCCGACAGGGAAACTATGGCTACACCTTC

v_gene: TRBV29-1
abundance: once
j_gene: TRBJ1-1
d_gene: TRBD1
CDR3aa: CSVEDRVGQGAFF
CDR3nt: TGCAGCGTTGAAGATCGGGTAGGACAGGGAGCTTTCTTT

v_gene: TRBV7-9
abundance: -
j_gene: TRBJ1-1
d_gene: -
CDR3aa: CASSVQEGTEAFF
CDR3nt: TGTGCCAGCAGCGTACAGGAGGGCACTGAAGCTTTCTTT